These 14 T cell receptor beta chains came from one sample sequenced in a study of CD4 and CD8 cells across lung adenocarcinoma regions. One entry per CDR3 protein results from TCRdb running MiXCR on the PCR reads. The sample holds some 25,000 distinct CDR3 sequences; 53% are singletons and the top ten take under 50%. Material: CD8+ T cells from the center of a lung tumor. The receptors come from a male donor with lung adenocarcinoma. The CD4 and CD8 labels of this study may be unreliable.

The sample holds many counts of this clonotype. The chain is built from TRBV4-1 and TRBJ2-5; TRBD1 is a possible D gene (5 bases). The V gene's germline CDR1 is MGHRA and CDR2 YSYEKL. Trimming removed 3 bases from V and 5 bases from J, with 16 bases in between. This CDR3 has 15 residues. The CDR3 region has the DNA TGCGCCAGCAGCCACAACACAGGCCCCGGGGAGACCCAGTACTTC. Amino acid sequence: CASSHNTGPGETQYF.

This clonotype showed up many times. This chain joins TRBV9 and TRBJ2-2; TRBD2 matches 9 bases. Germline trimming cut 0 bases from V and 4 bases from J; bases unmatched to any gene: 4. Looked up from germline, CDR1 is SGDLS and CDR2 is YYNGEE. The CDR3 totals 16 residues. The chain's CDR3 is CASSVGSGSSTGELFF. In DNA, the CDR3 is TGTGCCAGCAGCGTAGGTAGCGGGAGCAGCACCGGGGAGCTGTTTTTT.

The V call is TRBV6-1, the J call TRBJ2-1; 7 bases are a match to TRBD2. This CDR3 contains 16 residues. J lost 10 bases, V lost 9 bases, and 21 bases had no gene match. Looked up from germline, CDR1 is MNHNS and CDR2 is SASEGT. The CDR3 nucleotides are TGTGCCAGTCCCAAGCGTGAGACTAGCTTCTTGGGGGAGCAGTTCTTC. It specifies CASPKRETSFLGEQFF.

This clonotype was seen once. The chain recombines TRBV10-3 with TRBJ2-3; a weak D match, TRBD2 (6 bases). With the DNA end fitting TRBJ2-7 better, the J assignment may be wrong. Germline CDR1 reads ENHRY; CDR2 reads SYGVKD. This CDR3 comprises 15 residues. The CDR3: CGAGLGARGTDTQYF. The CDR3 DNA reads TGTGGCGCGGGGCTAGGGGCGAGGGGCACAGATACGCAGTACTTC.

This clonotype was seen more than once but under ten times. The V and J genes are TRBV9 and TRBJ2-7, with 7 positions matching TRBD1. CDR3 length: 14 residues. Germline loops: CDR1 SGDLS, CDR2 YYNGEE. The V and J ends lost 4 bases and 1 base, in that order; junction bases with no gene match: 5. The CDR3 reads CASSPEDRSYEQYF. The CDR3 DNA follows: TGTGCCAGCAGCCCGGAGGACAGGTCCTACGAGCAGTACTTC.

The chain combines TRBV6-1 with TRBJ2-5; D possibly matches TRBD1 or TRBD2 (5 bases each). The last part of the DNA fits TRBJ2-1 better; the J call may be wrong. Germline V CDR1 and CDR2: MNHNS, SASEGT. CDR3 length: 14 residues. Here the CDR3 DNA reads TGTGCCAGCAGTCGGGACCCTGACCAAGAGACCCAGTTCTTC. Translated, it gives CASSRDPDQETQFF.

This clonotype is medium-sized (0.01 to 0.1%) within its sample. This chain links TRBV7-6 with TRBJ2-1, with D tentatively TRBD2 (5 bases). Germline-derived CDR1 and CDR2 are SGHVS and FNYEAQ. The CDR3 loop spans 14 amino acids. V was cut by 2 bases and J by 3 bases, with 8 bases left in between. This CDR3 is CASSLSGVYNEQFF. In DNA form, the CDR3 reads TGTGCCAGCAGCTTAAGCGGTGTCTACAATGAGCAGTTCTTC. The variable domain in full, with the rest retrieved from reference TRBV7-6 and TRBJ2-1, is GAGVSQSPRYKVTKRGQDVALRCDPISGHVSLYWYRQALGQGPEFLTYFNYEAQQDKSGLPNDRFSAERPEGSISTLTIQRTEQRDSAMYRCASSLSGVYNEQFFGPGTRLTVL.

This clonotype was counted between two and nine times. This CDR3 reads CASSEGTTNEKLFF. The CDR3 DNA is TGTGCCAGCAGCGAGGGGACAACTAATGAAAAACTGTTTTTT. The V call is TRBV6-1, the J call TRBJ1-4; maybe TRBD1 (5 bases). CDR3 size: 14 residues. Trimming took 6 bases from V and 0 from J, leaving 8 bases between them. The germline gives CDR1 MNHNS, CDR2 SASEGT.

As for this clonotype: Its ends do not fully match the called genes, so a read error is possible. The V and J genes are TRBV6-1 and TRBJ2-3; 10 bases align to TRBD1. The CDR3 sequence is 16 residues long. Germline V gives CDR1 MNHNS, CDR2 SASEGT. The CDR3 DNA reads TGTGCCAGCAGTGAGCTCGGGACAGGGGACCGAGATACGCAGTATTTC. As protein: CASSELGTGDRDTQYF.

The chain has TRBV6-1 and TRBJ2-2; tentatively, D is TRBD1 (6 bases). Trimming took 6 bases from V and 0 from J, leaving 14 bases between them. The V gene's germline CDR1 is MNHNS and CDR2 SASEGT. CDR3 size: 16 residues. The CDR3 spells CASRHRQVANTGELFF. The CDR3 nucleotides read TGTGCCAGCAGACACCGACAGGTCGCGAACACCGGGGAGCTGTTTTTT.

The rearrangement uses TRBV7-9 and TRBJ2-4, with unresolved D. The V end was cut by 3 bases, the J end by 7 bases, with 13 bases between. Germline V gene sequence: CDR1 SEHNR, CDR2 FQNEAQ (reference sequence). This CDR3 region has 14 residues. In DNA form, the CDR3 reads TGTGCCAGCAGCTTGTCGCGGATGGGGAACATTCAGTACTTC. Translation: CASSLSRMGNIQYF.

The chain carries TRBV6-1 and TRBJ2-5, with a tentative D call TRBD1 (6 bases). The assigned J gene may be wrong: the sequence end matches TRBJ2-7 better. The CDR3 has 14 amino acids. The germline gives CDR1 MNHNS, CDR2 SASEGT. DNA for the CDR3: TGTGCCAGCAGTGGTAGGGCAGGGGTGGACGAGCAGTACTTC. Residues: CASSGRAGVDEQYF.

The V gene is TRBV6-1, the J gene TRBJ2-5, with a possible D match to TRBD2 (6 bases). The germline CDR1 and CDR2 sequences are MNHNS and SASEGT. Trimming pared 6 bases from V and 8 bases from J, leaving 19 bases between. The CDR3 extends over 14 amino acids. The CDR3 here is CASSKLTSKRTQYF. CDR3 in DNA: TGTGCCAGCAGCAAGCTTACTAGCAAGAGAACCCAGTACTTC.

V gene TRBV12-3 or TRBV12-4 combines with J gene TRBJ2-1; 8 bases are shared with TRBD2. The DNA end favors TRBJ2-7, so the J call may be wrong. This CDR3 comprises 16 residues. The CDR3 nucleotides are TGTGCCAGCAGTTCGAGGGACGAGCGGGGGCACCACGAGCAGTACTTC. It encodes CASSSRDERGHHEQYF.